This T cell receptor beta chain was sequenced during a study of glioma-infiltrating T cells. V trimming: 6 bases; J trimming: 8 bases; junction bases outside the gene matches: 6. Germline-derived CDR1 and CDR2 are LNHDA and SQIVND (reference sequence). The CDR3 sequence is 13 residues long. The study, taken as a whole, reports: Only very few CDR3 sequences appeared in both tissue and blood.

This clonotype was seen more than once but under ten times. Its antigen is as yet unknown. Amplification of TCR alpha and beta CDR3 regions from RNA used iRepertoire nested multiplex PCR. Input was about 85-450 ng of tissue mRNA or PBMC total RNA. TCRdb re-called the multiplex PCR reads through MiXCR, storing one row per CDR3 protein. The sample has about 180,000 distinct CDR3 sequences, around 40% seen once. The J gene is TRBJ2-1, the V gene TRBV19; 8 bases are a match to TRBD2. This receptor was taken from a human donor with low-grade glioma or glioblastoma, undergoing nonglioma brain surgery, or in good health (not recorded which). Specimen: glioma tissue, nonneoplastic brain tissue, or PBMCs (not recorded which). The CDR3 nucleotides are TGTGCCAGTAGGAGGAGCGGGAGTGATGAGCAGTTCTTC. Translated: CASRRSGSDEQFF. The entire variable domain, with the rest obtained from reference TRBV19 and TRBJ2-1, is as follows: DGGITQSPKYLFRKEGQNVTLSCEQNLNHDAMYWYRQDPGQGLRLIYYSQIVNDFQKGDIAEGYSVSREKKESFPLTVTSAQKNPTAFYLCASRRSGSDEQFFGPGTRLTVL.